This T cell receptor beta chain was obtained from a study of T cells in Graves' hyperthyroidism and ophthalmopathy. This clonotype came up many times. Germline V gene lookup returns CDR1 SGHRS and CDR2 YFSETQ. The CDR3 length is 15 residues. Trimming at V came to 0 bases and at J to 11 bases, leaving 10 bases not matched to a gene. The TCR beta CDR3 regions underwent amplification using RNA transcripts as the source. A first-round RT-PCR of the TCR CDR3 used the HTBI primer set. TCRdb fed the multiplex PCR reads into MiXCR, producing one record per CDR3 protein. The sample lists roughly 550,000 distinct CDR3 sequences, approximately 16% occurring once.

The sample taken for sequencing was blood. The chain joins TRBV5-1 to TRBJ1-4, with 7 bases matching TRBD1. The receptor's source is a woman in her 30s with Graves' ophthalmopathy. The CDR3 protein is CASSLDYRGTDKLFF. In DNA, the CDR3 is TGCGCCAGCAGCTTGGATTACCGGGGGACAGACAAACTGTTTTTT.